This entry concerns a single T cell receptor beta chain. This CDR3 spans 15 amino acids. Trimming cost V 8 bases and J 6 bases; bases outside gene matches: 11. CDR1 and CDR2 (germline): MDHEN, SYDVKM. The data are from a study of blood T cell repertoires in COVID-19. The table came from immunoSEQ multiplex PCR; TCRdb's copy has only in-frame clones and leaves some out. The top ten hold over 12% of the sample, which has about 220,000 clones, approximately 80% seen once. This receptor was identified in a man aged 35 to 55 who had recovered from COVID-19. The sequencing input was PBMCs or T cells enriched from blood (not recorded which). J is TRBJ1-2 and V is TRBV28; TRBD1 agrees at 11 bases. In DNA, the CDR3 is TGTGCCAGCTGCGGGACAGGGGGGATAGGGAATGGCTACACCTTC. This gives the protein CASCGTGGIGNGYTF.